What follows are 21 T cell receptor beta chains derived from one specimen sequenced in a study of regulatory T cells in long-lasting Graves disease. With iRepertoire HTBI primers and Arm-PCR of CDR3 regions, TCR beta libraries were built. Using its own MiXCR run on the multiplex PCR reads, TCRdb lists one record per CDR3 protein. The table includes about 220,000 distinct CDR3 sequences, roughly 19% detected once. Regarding time point: newly diagnosed GD, antithyroid drugs for less than 3 months. Generation of the TCR library employed RNA extracted from PBMCs. These data also featured in a second study, about T cells in Graves' hyperthyroidism and ophthalmopathy.

The sequencing here drew on peripheral blood mononuclear cells (PBMCs), taken at new diagnosis, from a patient treated with antithyroid drugs. These receptors all come from a woman in her 30s with Graves disease.

This clonotype has only a few counts. This may stem from a read error, because a much larger clone lies one nucleotide away. The chain recombines TRBV28 with TRBJ2-4; D is possibly TRBD1 (7 bases). The CDR3 has 16 amino acids. Germline loops: CDR1 MDHEN, CDR2 SYDVKM. CDR3 sequence: CASSRYGGQTKSIQYF. The CDR3, as DNA: TGTGCCAGCAGTCGGTACGGGGGACAGACAAAAAGCATTCAGTACTTC.

Comments on this clonotype: This is likely an artifact of a read error, given a far larger clone one base away. The chain combines TRBV5-1 with TRBJ1-5, with D perhaps matching TRBD1 (6 bases). The germline V gene has CDR1 SGHRS and CDR2 YFSETQ. The CDR3 consists of 16 residues. CDR3 DNA: TGTGCCAGCAGCGTAGCGGGTCAGGGGATCGGTCCGCCCCAGCATTTT. Its protein is CASSVAGQGIGPPQHF.

Ten or more counts support this clonotype. The rearrangement joins TRBV12-3 or TRBV12-4 to TRBJ2-5; TRBD2 agrees at 12 bases. The CDR3 runs to 15 residues. V lost 6 bases, J lost 3 bases, and 5 bases stayed unmatched. CDR3 sequence: CASRPWTSGEETQYF. CDR3 coding DNA: TGTGCCAGCAGACCTTGGACTAGCGGGGAAGAGACCCAGTACTTC.

There are many counts of this clonotype. This chain links TRBV4-1 with TRBJ2-2; the match to TRBD2 covers 7 bases. Looked up from germline, CDR1 is MGHRA and CDR2 is YSYEKL. The CDR3 is 17 residues long. J was trimmed by 2 bases and V by 2 bases; bases with no gene match: 8. This CDR3 reads CASSQPRGRPNTGELFF. In nucleotides, the CDR3 is TGCGCCAGCAGCCAACCGCGCGGGAGACCTAACACCGGGGAGCTGTTTTTT.

The V call is TRBV11-2, the J call TRBJ2-3, with D perhaps matching TRBD1 (6 bases). CDR3 length: 16 residues. Germline CDR1 reads SGHAT; CDR2 reads FQNNGV. The germline V and J ends were trimmed by 5 bases and 3 bases, with 18 bases remaining between them. CDR3 amino acids: CASSTAGTPITDTQYF. CDR3 nucleotides: TGTGCCAGCAGCACCGCCGGGACACCTATTACAGATACGCAGTATTTT. The whole variable domain, remainder taken from reference TRBV11-2 and TRBJ2-3, is EAGVAQSPRYKIIEKRQSVAFWCNPISGHATLYWYQQILGQGPKLLIQFQNNGVVDDSQLPKDRFSAERLKGVDSTLKIQPAKLEDSAVYLCASSTAGTPITDTQYFGPGTRLTVL.

This clonotype was detected many times. V and J are TRBV28 and TRBJ1-5; TRBD1 aligns across 9 bases. There are 15 residues in the CDR3. V dropped 1 base and J dropped 4; count of bases not matched to a gene: 2. Germline CDR1 reads MDHEN; CDR2 reads SYDVKM. The CDR3 loop reads CASSLFGQGNQPQHF. CDR3 DNA: TGTGCCAGCAGTTTATTCGGACAGGGGAATCAGCCCCAGCATTTT.

This clonotype has at least ten counts. The chain recombines TRBV27 with TRBJ2-1, with D maybe TRBD1 (6 bases). V was clipped by 6 bases and J by 1 base, with 19 bases between them. Germline CDR1 and CDR2: MNHEY and SMNVEV (reference sequence). This CDR3 spans 17 amino acids. DNA of the CDR3: TGTGCCAGCAGGGAAGACGCAAGACAGGTGTCCTACAATGAGCAGTTCTTC. As protein: CASREDARQVSYNEQFF.

A note on this clonotype: Possible read error: a much larger clone is one base away. The V gene is TRBV6-5, the J gene TRBJ1-6; no clear D. From germline, CDR1 is MNHEY and CDR2 SVGAGI. V gave up 2 bases and J gave up 2 bases, with 16 bases separating them. The CDR3 runs to 18 residues. In DNA form, the CDR3 reads TGTGCCAGCAGTTACAGTGTTGAGGGCAGCCCCTATAATTCACCCCTCCACTTT. Its protein is CASSYSVEGSPYNSPLHF.

In this sample, this clonotype turned up many times. The rearrangement uses TRBV24-1 and TRBJ2-3, with 10 bases fitting TRBD2. The CDR3 consists of 16 residues. Germline loops: CDR1 KGHDR, CDR2 SFDVKD. The V segment lost 2 bases and the J segment 1 base; nucleotides outside the gene matches: 2. The chain's CDR3 is CATSDYGTSGTDTQYF. The CDR3 DNA sequence: TGTGCCACCAGTGATTACGGGACTAGCGGCACAGATACGCAGTATTTT.

The chain recombines TRBV9 with TRBJ2-3; no definite D call. Germline CDR1 SGDLS, CDR2 YYNGEE. V was shortened by 0 bases and J by 7 bases, with 9 bases between the two germline ends. The CDR3 runs 13 residues. CDR3 DNA sequence: TGTGCCAGCAGCGTAGAGGGTACACATACGCAGTATTTT. It translates to CASSVEGTHTQYF.

The chain carries TRBV12-3 or TRBV12-4 and TRBJ1-4; D perhaps matches TRBD1 (5 bases). The CDR3 consists of 16 residues. Trimming left V 6 bases short and J 0 bases short, with 14 bases between. CDR3 bases: TGTGCCAGCAGGCCCACCCCAGGGCCAACTAATGAAAAACTGTTTTTT. Translated: CASRPTPGPTNEKLFF.

There are many counts of this clonotype. This chain joins TRBV5-4 and TRBJ1-4; D not resolved. Germline loops: CDR1 SGHNT, CDR2 YYREEE (reference sequence). This CDR3 contains 13 residues. The germline V and J ends were trimmed by 0 bases and 2 bases, with 2 bases remaining between them. The CDR3 coding sequence is TGTGCCAGCAGCTTGGAGACTAATGAAAAACTGTTTTTT. Its translation is CASSLETNEKLFF.

This clonotype came up a few times. The V and J genes are TRBV7-9 and TRBJ1-1; a possible D gene is TRBD1 (5 bases). This CDR3 is 16 amino acids long. Trimming took 5 bases from V and 1 from J, leaving 17 bases between them. Germline loops: CDR1 SEHNR, CDR2 FQNEAQ (reference sequence). CDR3 protein: CASSPQALTENTEAFF. The CDR3 bases are TGTGCCAGCAGCCCCCAGGCGCTGACAGAGAACACTGAAGCTTTCTTT.

In its sample, this clonotype was seen many times. The chain links TRBV4-1 to TRBJ1-5; D gene unclear. Trimming pared 1 base from V and 6 bases from J, leaving 13 bases between. This CDR3 is 15 amino acids long. Germline values: CDR1 MGHRA, CDR2 YSYEKL. As DNA, the CDR3 is TGCGCCAGCAGCCAAGTTGGCCTGGGATTTCAGCCCCAGCATTTT. Protein product: CASSQVGLGFQPQHF.

At least ten counts were recorded for this clonotype. V is TRBV5-1 and J is TRBJ2-3; D gene uncertain. Deletions cut 2 bases from V and 0 bases from J, with 7 bases between. This CDR3 has 14 residues. Germline V gene data show CDR1 as SGHRS and CDR2 as YFSETQ. CDR3 DNA: TGCGCCAGCAGCTTTCAGATCAGCACAGATACGCAGTATTTT. Amino acids: CASSFQISTDTQYF.

This chain joins TRBV20-1 and TRBJ2-7; 7 bases line up with TRBD1. The CDR3 totals 13 residues. V dropped 5 bases and J dropped 6; count of bases not matched to a gene: 10. Germline V gene data show CDR1 as DFQATT and CDR2 as SNEGSKA (reference sequence). The CDR3, as DNA: TGCAGTGCTTTCCGACCGACAGGGCTCGAGCAGTACTTC. Its protein is CSAFRPTGLEQYF.

This clonotype was seen ten or more times. The V and J genes are TRBV12-3 or TRBV12-4 and TRBJ1-2; the D gene is possibly TRBD1 (6 bases). The germline V and J ends were trimmed by 7 bases and 5 bases, with 23 bases remaining between them. The CDR3 consists of 16 residues. The CDR3 bases are TGTGCCAGCACCGACCCCTGGACAGTGGGGGGGTATGGCTACACCTTC. Protein sequence: CASTDPWTVGGYGYTF.

The gene calls are TRBV28 and TRBJ1-1; D possibly corresponds to TRBD1 (6 bases). Germline V CDR1 and CDR2: MDHEN, SYDVKM. Trimming took 2 bases from V and 7 from J, leaving 11 bases between them. The CDR3 runs to 13 residues. CDR3 DNA: TGTGCCAGCAGTTTACAGGGGACGAGTGAAGCTTTCTTT. This sequence encodes CASSLQGTSEAFF.

This clonotype has a count of ten or more. Mismatch with germline at one junction end may stem from a read error. Here the CDR3 reads CASGFETGAFYGYTF. The CDR3 region has the DNA TGCGCCAGCGGCTTCGAGACAGGGGCTTTCTATGGCTACACCTTC. The chain uses TRBV5-1 and TRBJ1-2; 8 positions match TRBD1. Germline V gene sequence: CDR1 SGHRS, CDR2 YFSETQ. CDR3 size: 15 residues.

V usage is TRBV10-3 and J usage is TRBJ2-7; no clear D gene. From germline, CDR1 is ENHRY and CDR2 SYGVKD. This CDR3 is built from 10 residues. Trimming left V 7 bases short and J 1 base short, with 2 bases between. The CDR3 is CAITSYEQYF. The DNA of the CDR3 is TGTGCCATCACGTCCTACGAGCAGTACTTC.

The table lists this clonotype with many counts. V is TRBV19 and J is TRBJ2-1, with TRBD1 as a possible D gene (6 bases). V lost 5 bases to trimming and J lost 5 bases, with 22 bases between them. Germline-derived CDR1 and CDR2 are LNHDA and SQIVND (reference sequence). The CDR3 spans 17 residues. The CDR3 nucleotides are TGTGCCAGTAGTCCAGGGGCAGGGCGGCCCATCCACAATGAGCAGTTCTTC. Its protein product is CASSPGAGRPIHNEQFF.